The TCR beta chain described here comes from a study of blood T cell repertoires in COVID-19 (TCRdb year 2020). Regarding the complete study: Collaborator samples came from the United States, Italy and Spain and covered acute and convalescent phases of COVID-19. The repertoires were made available in a free public database intended to serve as a resource for research on the immune response to SARS-CoV-2. Subjects who had been exposed to COVID-19, were actively infected with it, or had recovered from it provided the deeply sampled blood TCRbeta repertoires that made up the dataset. Nearly every sample came with metadata listing a de-identified subject ID, COVID-19 status, age in years and sex. The prospective study material was composed of cDNA or gDNA derived from T cells, B-cell-depleted T cells, or PBMCs. Where available, HLA class I and class II types were obtained from metadata supplied by the sample provider rather than from assay-based typing. Samples were obtained from the ongoing ImmuneRACE study (first 160 participants) and from approximately 1,200 subjects provided by 6 global collaborators. Beyond this particular receptor, the publication reports: The quantity of clinical and demographic metadata differed by source and by participant and was supplied without curation.

From the cysteine up to the phenylalanine, the CDR3 has a length of 13 residues. The sequence is cut down to CDR3 DNA, 39 bases in frame from base 1. CDR1 and CDR2, per the germline V gene (reference sequence), are LGHDT and YNNKEL. V was cut back by 5 bases and J by 14 bases, leaving a gap of 16 bases between them. Remarks on this clone: The antigen it binds to is not known. Base-call qualities are not available, and no considerably larger clone is one nucleotide away.

Each collaborating institution followed its own protocols to collect whole blood in K2EDTA tubes. For TCRbeta analysis, collaborators shipped samples in one of three forms: frozen whole blood, isolated PBMCs, or DNA extracted from either of those sample types. TCRbeta CDR3 regions were amplified from genomic DNA by means of the immunoSEQ Assay, a bias-controlled multiplex PCR. In the source study's methods: Nucleated cell counts per sample were estimated from amplification of reference gene primers within the assay. To quantify the absolute abundance of each unique TCRbeta CDR3 rearrangement, sequence reads were collapsed and filtered. For each sample, productive Simpson clonality was calculated by taking the square root of Simpson's diversity index across productive rearrangements. The table was pulled from immuneACCESS by TCRdb, which kept in-frame rearrangements only. Such tables lose some clones; where checked, under half of the loss comes from unresolved V genes, and the rest has no known cause. From that table come the V and J calls and clone size; the DNA was used to work out D and trimming. In all, the sample holds tens of thousands of clones, and roughly 80% of those were seen once. The ten top clones hold over 25% of the sample.

Sequencing was done on a sample of peripheral blood. The rearrangement combines TRBV3-1 (or the pseudogene TRBV3-2) with TRBJ1-6, and perhaps TRBD1 as D gene, on 6 matching bases. The receptor comes from a human donor in a cohort sampled during active COVID-19. The CDR3: CASSSYRVSTLHF. The nucleotide sequence is given as TGTGCCAGCAGCTCATACAGGGTATCCACCCTCCACTTT.